This TCR beta chain was documented in a study of control samples from healthy donors and cancer patients. Germline-derived CDR1 and CDR2 are SEHNR and FQNEAQ (reference sequence). V was cut by 6 bases and J by 1 base, with 12 bases left in between. This CDR3 comprises 14 residues. Method: immunoSEQ multiplex PCR; TCRdb's copy keeps in-frame clones and lacks some. The table shows some 140,000 clones, with roughly 94% occurring only once. Sequenced: blood. The source is a middle-aged man in good health. The chain joins TRBV7-9 to TRBJ1-1; D might be TRBD1 (5 bases). This chain's CDR3 is CASRPDSQNTEAFF. Written as DNA, the CDR3 is TGTGCCAGCAGACCCGACAGCCAGAACACTGAAGCTTTCTTT.